What follows are 12 T cell receptor beta chains derived from one specimen sequenced in a study of blood T cell repertoires in COVID-19 (dated by TCRdb to 2019 to 2021). Library generation was performed with the immunoSEQ multiplex PCR assay. In TCRdb, the immuneACCESS table is reduced to in-frame sequences with V and J assigned. These tables do not hold every clone; where another copy was compared, an unresolved V gene accounts for under half, and the others remain unexplained. The sample yields roughly 62,000 clones; approximately 80% were counted once. The ten top clones hold roughly 20% of the sample. The sequenced sample consisted of peripheral blood. These receptor sequences come from a woman of 80 years or more with active or convalescent COVID-19.

This chain connects TRBV19 to TRBJ2-1; a possible D gene is TRBD1 (6 bases). Germline V gene lookup returns CDR1 LNHDA and CDR2 SQIVND (reference sequence). V lost 0 bases and J lost 4, with 13 bases in between. This CDR3 spans 16 amino acids. DNA of the CDR3: TGTGCCAGTAGTATAGAATGGGGACAAAGGTACAATGAGCAGTTCTTC. It codes for CASSIEWGQRYNEQFF.

V gene TRBV7-9 combines with J gene TRBJ2-1; TRBD2 matches at 8 bases. This CDR3 has 14 amino acids. Germline CDR1 and CDR2: SEHNR and FQNEAQ (reference sequence). With 5 bases clipped from V and 16 bases from J, the junction kept 16 bases outside the gene matches. The CDR3 DNA is TGTGCCAGCAGCCCGCGTATTGCAGCGGGGGCGCCTTTCTTC. This translates into CASSPRIAAGAPFF.

This clone has only one observation. The chain carries TRBV5-1 and TRBJ1-1; D not resolved. Between the trimmed V and J ends, which lost 5 bases and 5 bases, there was a span of 13 bases. Per germline, CDR1 SGHRS and CDR2 YFSETQ. This CDR3 is 13 amino acids long. The CDR3 region is CASSWTPGTEAFF. As DNA, the CDR3 is TGCGCCAGCAGTTGGACTCCCGGGACTGAAGCTTTCTTT. The whole variable domain, filled in from reference TRBV5-1 and TRBJ1-1, reads KAGVTQTPRYLIKTRGQQVTLSCSPISGHRSVSWYQQTPGQGLQFLFEYFSETQRNKGNFPGRFSGRQFSNSRSEMNVSTLELGDSALYLCASSWTPGTEAFFGQGTRLTVV.

Concerning this clone: Sequence at one end of the junction differs from germline and may be a read error. The chain joins TRBV19 to TRBJ1-5; 7 bases are a match to TRBD1. The CDR3 sequence is 14 residues long. Germline V lookup: CDR1 LNHDA, CDR2 SQIVND (reference sequence). The CDR3 region has the DNA TGTGCCAGTAGTGTAGACAGGGATGGTCAGCCCCAGCATTTT. The encoded protein is CASSVDRDGQPQHF. The complete variable domain, with remaining parts taken from reference TRBV19 and TRBJ1-5, reads DGGITQSPKYLFRKEGQNVTLSCEQNLNHDAMYWYRQDPGQGLRLIYYSQIVNDFQKGDIAEGYSVSREKKESFPLTVTSAQKNPTAFYLCASSVDRDGQPQHFGDGTRLSIL.

The chain carries TRBV6-4 and TRBJ1-2, with 8 positions matching TRBD1. Germline trimming cut 6 bases from V and 4 bases from J; bases unmatched to any gene: 7. The CDR3 runs 14 residues. The germline gives CDR1 MRHNA, CDR2 SNTAGT. CDR3 residues: CASSHGQGGYGYTF. The CDR3 bases are TGTGCCAGCAGCCACGGACAGGGCGGCTATGGCTACACCTTC.

V and J are TRBV5-6 and TRBJ2-5; no firm D call. Germline CDR1 reads SGHDT; CDR2 reads YYEEEE. With 0 bases removed from V and 0 bases from J, the gap between germline ends came to 9 bases. This CDR3 has 15 amino acids. This CDR3 is CASSLAGSHQETQYF. In DNA form, the CDR3 reads TGTGCCAGCAGCTTGGCCGGTTCACACCAAGAGACCCAGTACTTC.

The chain couples TRBV5-4 to TRBJ2-7; D is unresolved. This CDR3 has 11 residues. The V end was cut by 0 bases, the J end by 6 bases, with 4 bases between. Germline assignment: CDR1 SGHNT and CDR2 YYREEE (reference sequence). CDR3 sequence reads: CASSLASEQYF. CDR3 nucleotides: TGTGCCAGCAGCTTGGCGTCCGAGCAGTACTTC.

The chain joins TRBV5-5 to TRBJ2-5, with D possibly TRBD1 on 6 matching bases. The CDR3 totals 15 residues. CDR1 is SGHKS, CDR2 YYEKEE, per germline (reference sequence). V lost 3 bases and J 5 bases, leaving 17 bases between the germline ends. The CDR3 protein is CASSSPFQGKETQYF. In DNA form, the CDR3 reads TGTGCCAGCAGCTCCCCGTTCCAGGGGAAGGAGACCCAGTACTTC.

V usage is TRBV7-9 and J usage is TRBJ1-2; D is possibly TRBD1 (5 bases). V lost 2 bases and J 6 bases, leaving 10 bases between the germline ends. The CDR3 is 13 residues long. CDR1 is SEHNR, CDR2 FQNEAQ, per germline (reference sequence). CDR3 loop: CASSLTQQDGYTF. The CDR3 coding sequence is TGTGCCAGCAGCTTAACCCAACAGGATGGCTACACCTTC.

Remarks on this clone: At one boundary the junction diverges from the germline segment, which might be a read error. The V and J genes are TRBV7-7 and TRBJ1-1; D unresolved. The CDR3 is 13 amino acids. From germline, CDR1 is SSHAT and CDR2 FNYEAQ (reference sequence). The CDR3 nucleotides read TGTGCTAGCAGCTTAGATCGGGGCACTGAAGCTTTCTTT. Translating it yields CASSLDRGTEAFF.

The chain links TRBV18 to TRBJ1-4; unclear D gene. This CDR3 spans 17 amino acids. Germline V gives CDR1 KGHSH, CDR2 LQKENI. V was pared by 1 base and J by 3 bases, with 15 bases between. Here the CDR3 reads CASSPLLIGTSNEKLFF. In nucleotides, the CDR3 is TGTGCCAGCTCACCACTTTTGATCGGTACTTCTAATGAAAAACTGTTTTTT.

DNA of the CDR3: TGTGCCAGCAGCCCACCGGGACAGGGGCTCGGCACTGAAGCTTTCTTT. Its translation: CASSPPGQGLGTEAFF. The chain recombines TRBV14 with TRBJ1-1; 10 nucleotides line up with TRBD1. With V trimmed by 4 bases and J by 4 bases, 9 bases remained unmatched. This CDR3 contains 16 residues. The germline CDR1 and CDR2 sequences are SGHDN and FVKESK.